Listed below are T cell receptor beta chains from one sample, sequenced in a study of long-term antiretroviral therapy in people with HIV. Some clones are missing from TCRdb's copy, which holds only in-frame ones; the method was immunoSEQ multiplex PCR. The sample consists of 18,000 or so clones, 80% to 90% of them appearing once. Sequenced material: unsorted PBMCs, taken 4.2 years after starting antiretroviral therapy. Source of these receptors: a man aged 50-59 years with HIV. The CDR3 runs from the conserved cysteine through the conserved F or W. The order of the fields is V gene, J gene, D gene, clone size, CDR3 protein, CDR3 DNA. The D gene is left open where the match is weak. The size field is filled for only some rows; it gives once, few, many or a size class.

>TRBV7-8|TRBJ2-3|NA|NA
CASTRLGQTDTQYF
TGTGCCAGCACCCGACTAGGACAGACAGATACGCAGTATTTT
>TRBV14|TRBJ1-2|TRBD1|NA
CASRRTGGRGYTF
TGTGCCAGCAGGCGGACAGGGGGAAGAGGCTACACCTTC
>TRBV7-8|TRBJ2-2|TRBD2|NA
CASSPTTHGGGTGELFF
TGTGCCAGCAGCCCGACCACCCACGGGGGGGGGACCGGGGAGCTGTTTTTT
>TRBV9|TRBJ2-7|TRBD1|NA
CASSVAGQGARSEQYF
TGTGCCAGCAGCGTAGCCGGACAGGGGGCCCGTAGCGAGCAGTACTTC
>TRBV6-1|TRBJ1-1|TRBD1|once
CASRPGTGSAEAFF
TGTGCCAGCAGACCCGGGACAGGGAGTGCTGAAGCTTTCTTT
>TRBV6-6|TRBJ2-1|TRBD2|NA
CASRVTSGGSYNEQFF
TGTGCCAGCAGGGTGACTAGCGGGGGTAGTTACAATGAGCAGTTCTTC
>TRBV11-2|TRBJ1-3|NA|NA
CASSFGGYSGNTIYF
TGTGCCAGCAGCTTTGGGGGGTACTCTGGAAACACCATATATTTT
>TRBV12-5|TRBJ1-6|NA|NA
CASAQDYNSPLHF
TGTGCTAGTGCTCAGGACTATAATTCACCCCTCCACTTT
>TRBV29-1|TRBJ1-3|NA|NA
CSVGVSGNTIYF
TGCAGCGTTGGCGTCTCTGGAAACACCATATATTTT
>TRBV7-2|TRBJ2-3|NA|NA
CASSLTREAQYF
TGTGCCAGCAGCTTAACTAGGGAGGCGCAGTATTTT
>TRBV30|TRBJ2-7|NA|once
CAWSVPGVSYEQYF
TGTGCCTGGAGTGTACCGGGGGTGTCCTACGAGCAGTACTTC
>TRBV4-3|TRBJ2-1|NA|NA
CASSQEAQSSYNEQFF
TGCGCCAGCAGCCAAGAGGCCCAGAGCTCCTACAATGAGCAGTTCTTC
>TRBV28|TRBJ2-7|TRBD1|NA
CASRASGTGALYEQYF
TGTGCCAGCAGGGCCTCCGGGACAGGGGCCCTCTACGAGCAGTACTTC
>TRBV11-3|TRBJ2-2|NA|NA
CASSLSRAGELFF
TGTGCCAGCAGCTTAAGCAGGGCCGGGGAGCTGTTTTTT
>TRBV11-1|TRBJ2-3|NA|NA
CASSQGGPRDTQYF
TGTGCCAGCAGCCAGGGGGGGCCGAGGGATACGCAGTATTTT
>TRBV29-1|TRBJ2-3|NA|NA
CSVVSLHSYSTDTQYF
TGCAGCGTTGTCTCTTTACACTCTTATAGCACAGATACGCAGTATTTT
>TRBV4-1|TRBJ2-6|NA|NA
CASSQDPLGPSGANVLTF
TGCGCCAGCAGCCAAGACCCTTTAGGGCCCTCTGGGGCCAACGTCCTGACTTTC
>TRBV5-1|TRBJ1-6|TRBD1|NA
CASSLTGVNSPLHF
TGCGCCAGCAGCTTGACAGGGGTAAATTCACCCCTCCACTTT
>TRBV7-9|TRBJ2-2|TRBD1|NA
CASSSDRSIGTGELFF
TGTGCCAGCAGTTCGGACAGGTCAATTGGAACCGGGGAGCTGTTTTTT
>TRBV28|TRBJ2-7|NA|once
CASSFGRYSYEQYF
TGTGCCAGCAGTTTCGGAAGGTACTCCTACGAGCAGTACTTC
>TRBV19|TRBJ1-6|NA|NA
CASRNFGGNSPLHF
TGTGCCAGTAGGAACTTCGGGGGTAATTCACCCCTCCACTTT
>TRBV6-6|TRBJ2-7|TRBD1|NA
CASSYSGTGGPYEQYF
TGTGCCAGCAGTTACTCAGGGACAGGGGGCCCCTACGAGCAGTACTTC
>TRBV19|TRBJ2-2|NA|once
CASRRSAGELFF
TGTGCCAGCAGAAGGTCCGCCGGGGAGCTGTTTTTT
>TRBV15|TRBJ1-2|NA|NA
CATSRRGIYGYTF
TGTGCCACCAGCAGGAGGGGAATCTATGGCTACACCTTC
>TRBV6-5|TRBJ1-1|NA|NA
CASSSGGPNTEAFF
TGTGCCAGCAGTTCCGGGGGCCCGAACACTGAAGCTTTCTTT
>TRBV7-9|TRBJ1-1|NA|NA
CASSLGRNEAFF
TGTGCCAGCAGCTTAGGTAGGAATGAAGCTTTCTTT
>TRBV6-1|TRBJ1-2|NA|few
CASSESGDYGYTF
TGTGCCAGCAGTGAAAGCGGGGACTATGGCTACACCTTC
>TRBV27|TRBJ2-1|TRBD2|NA
CASSLSPSGGGYNEQFF
TGTGCCAGCAGTTTATCCCCTAGCGGGGGAGGGTACAATGAGCAGTTCTTC
>TRBV30|TRBJ2-3|NA|NA
CAWSGGARQPTDTQYF
TGTGCCTGGAGTGGGGGGGCCCGTCAACCCACAGATACGCAGTATTTT
>TRBV5-1|TRBJ2-1|NA|NA
CASSAGQPINEQFF
TGCGCCAGCAGCGCGGGACAGCCGATCAATGAGCAGTTCTTC
>TRBV28|TRBJ2-4|NA|NA
CASSFPTSYIQYF
TGTGCCAGCAGTTTCCCAACTAGCTACATTCAGTACTTC
>TRBV7-9|TRBJ2-2|TRBD1|NA
CASSFLPGGSGELFF
TGTGCCAGCAGCTTTCTGCCAGGGGGCAGCGGGGAGCTGTTTTTT